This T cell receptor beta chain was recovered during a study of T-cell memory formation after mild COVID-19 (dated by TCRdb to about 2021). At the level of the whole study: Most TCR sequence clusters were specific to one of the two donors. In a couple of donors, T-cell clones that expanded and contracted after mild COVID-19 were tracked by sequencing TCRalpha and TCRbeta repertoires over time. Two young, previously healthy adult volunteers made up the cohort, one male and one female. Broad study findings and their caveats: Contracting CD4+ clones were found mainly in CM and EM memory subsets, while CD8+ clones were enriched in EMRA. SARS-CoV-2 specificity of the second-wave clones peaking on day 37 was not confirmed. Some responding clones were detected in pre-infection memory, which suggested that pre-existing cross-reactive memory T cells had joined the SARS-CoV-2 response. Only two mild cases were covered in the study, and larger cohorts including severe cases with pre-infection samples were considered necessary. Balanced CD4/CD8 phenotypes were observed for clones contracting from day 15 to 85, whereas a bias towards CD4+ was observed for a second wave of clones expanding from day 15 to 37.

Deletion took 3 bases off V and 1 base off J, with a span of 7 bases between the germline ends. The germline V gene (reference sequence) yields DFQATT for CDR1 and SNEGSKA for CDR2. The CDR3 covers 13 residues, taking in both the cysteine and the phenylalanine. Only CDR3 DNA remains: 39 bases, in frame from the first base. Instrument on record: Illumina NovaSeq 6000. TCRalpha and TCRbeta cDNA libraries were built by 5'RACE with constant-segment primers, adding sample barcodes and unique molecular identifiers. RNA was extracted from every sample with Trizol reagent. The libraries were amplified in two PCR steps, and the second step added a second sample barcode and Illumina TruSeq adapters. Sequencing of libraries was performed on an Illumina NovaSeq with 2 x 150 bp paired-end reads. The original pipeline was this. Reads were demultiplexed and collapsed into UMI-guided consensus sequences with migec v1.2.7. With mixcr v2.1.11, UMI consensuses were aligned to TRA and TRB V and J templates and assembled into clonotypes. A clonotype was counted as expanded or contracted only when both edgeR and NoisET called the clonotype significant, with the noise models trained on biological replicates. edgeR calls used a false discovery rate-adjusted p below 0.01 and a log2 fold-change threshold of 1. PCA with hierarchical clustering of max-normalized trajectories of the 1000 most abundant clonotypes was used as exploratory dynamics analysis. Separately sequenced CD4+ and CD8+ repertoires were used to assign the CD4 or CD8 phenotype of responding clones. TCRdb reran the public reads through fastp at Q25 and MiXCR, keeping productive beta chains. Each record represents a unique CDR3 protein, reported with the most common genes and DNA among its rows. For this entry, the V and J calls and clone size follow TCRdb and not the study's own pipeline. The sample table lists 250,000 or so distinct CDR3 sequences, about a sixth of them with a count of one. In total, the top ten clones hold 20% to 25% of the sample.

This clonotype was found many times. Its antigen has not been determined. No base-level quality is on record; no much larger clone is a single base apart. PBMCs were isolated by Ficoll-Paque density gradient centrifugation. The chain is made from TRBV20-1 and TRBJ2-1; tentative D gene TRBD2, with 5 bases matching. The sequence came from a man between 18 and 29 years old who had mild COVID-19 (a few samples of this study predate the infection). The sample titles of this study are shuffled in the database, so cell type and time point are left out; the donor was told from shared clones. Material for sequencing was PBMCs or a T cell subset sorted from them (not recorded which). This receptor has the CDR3 CSASRGSYNEQFF. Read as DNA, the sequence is TGCAGTGCTAGCCGGGGATCCTACAATGAGCAGTTCTTC.